The rows below give T cell receptor beta chains drawn from one sample of a study of cytomegalovirus exposure and HLA in healthy donors. Sequenced by immunoSEQ multiplex PCR; TCRdb stores in-frame clones only, minus some. This sample carries approximately 180,000 clones, around 70% of them seen once, and the ten largest clones take around 3%. Input material: PBMCs. All receptors come from a male donor in good health and CMV-seronegative. CDR3s include the opening cysteine and the closing phenylalanine or tryptophan. D genes are given only for firm matches. A row's size may be missing; if present it is once, few, many or a size class.

>NA|TRBJ1-2|NA|TRBV5-1
TGCGCCAGCAGCTTGGGAGATTTCTACACCTTC
CASSLGDFYTF
>TRBD1|TRBJ1-5|NA|TRBV2
TGTGCCAGCAGGGAAGGGGGCAGAAGCAATCAGCCCCAGCATTTT
CASREGGRSNQPQHF
>TRBD1|TRBJ2-5|NA|TRBV30
TGTGCCTGGAGTCTCATAGGGACAGGGAGCGAGACCCAGTACTTC
CAWSLIGTGSETQYF
>TRBD1|TRBJ2-7|NA|TRBV29-1
TGCAGCGTACAGGGGGCCTACGAGCAGTACTTC
CSVQGAYEQYF
>TRBD2|TRBJ2-1|NA|TRBV9
TGTGCCAGCAGCGTAGAGCGGGGGGCGCCCAATGAGCAGTTCTTC
CASSVERGAPNEQFF
>NA|TRBJ2-7|NA|TRBV6-5
TGTGCCAGCAGTTACGACATAGAAACCTACGAGCAGTACTTC
CASSYDIETYEQYF
>NA|TRBJ2-6|NA|TRBV7-9
TGTGCCAGCAGCCCCATTCCCAATGCCGGCTCTGGGGCCAACGTCCTGACTTTC
CASSPIPNAGSGANVLTF
>TRBD1|TRBJ1-5|NA|TRBV28
TGTGCCAGCAGGGAGGCAGGGGGCAGCAATCAGCCCCAGCATTTT
CASREAGGSNQPQHF
>NA|TRBJ2-2|few|TRBV6-5
TGTGCCAGCAGTTACACCCTAGTTTCGGCCGGGGAGCTGTTTTTT
CASSYTLVSAGELFF
>TRBD2|TRBJ2-1|NA|TRBV28
TGTGCCAGCATATCCCCTAGCGGGATCAATGAGCAGTTCTTC
CASISPSGINEQFF
>NA|TRBJ2-1|NA|TRBV30
TGTGCCTGGAACTCTTACAATGAGCAGTTCTTC
CAWNSYNEQFF
>TRBD2|TRBJ2-3|NA|TRBV9
TGTGCCAGCAGCCTTGGCCAGCGCGGGAGCAGCACAGATACGCAGTATTTT
CASSLGQRGSSTDTQYF
>TRBD1|TRBJ1-4|NA|TRBV6-1
TGTGCCAGCAGTAAAGGGGACAGGGCGGATGAAAAACTGTTTTTT
CASSKGDRADEKLFF
>NA|TRBJ1-4|few|TRBV30
TGTGCCTGGAGAGTCGACAGAGTTAATGAAAAACTGTTTTTT
CAWRVDRVNEKLFF
>NA|TRBJ2-7|NA|TRBV20-1
TGCAGTGCTAGAGCGACTATGGAGCAGTACTTC
CSARATMEQYF
>NA|TRBJ1-6|NA|TRBV6-4
TGTGCCAGCAGTGTCGAGGGAGGAAGTGGCTCACCCCTCCACTTT
CASSVEGGSGSPLHF
>NA|TRBJ2-5|few|TRBV27
TGTGCCAGTTCCGCCCGAGGGGAGACCCAGTACTTC
CASSARGETQYF
>TRBD1|TRBJ1-5|NA|TRBV19
TGTGCCAGTAGTTTCGGGACAGGGAATCAGCCCCAGCATTTT
CASSFGTGNQPQHF
>TRBD1|TRBJ1-4|once|TRBV30
TGTGCCTGGATGGGACAGTTCAATGAAAAACTGTTTTTT
CAWMGQFNEKLFF
>TRBD1|TRBJ2-3|few|TRBV5-1
TGCGCCAGCAGCTTGGCAACAGGGGGCCGGTATACAGATACGCAGTATTTT
CASSLATGGRYTDTQYF
>NA|TRBJ2-2|few|TRBV6-6
TGTGCCAGCAGTTACCCGGCCAGGACCGGGGAGCTGTTTTTT
CASSYPARTGELFF
>NA|TRBJ2-1|few|TRBV12-2
TGTGCAAGTCGCTTAGGAGGGGGGGACCCGCACAATGAGCAGTTCTTC
CASRLGGGDPHNEQFF
>NA|TRBJ2-5|few|TRBV18
TGTGCCAGCTCACCCGAAGAGACCCAGTACTTC
CASSPEETQYF
>NA|TRBJ1-2|NA|TRBV6-1
TGTGCCAGCAGTGGAGGGTTTTATGGCTACACCTTC
CASSGGFYGYTF
>NA|TRBJ2-1|NA|TRBV7-2
TGTGCCAGCAGCTTAGTTTTCGGCGGTCCTAGCTCCTACAATGAGCAGTTCTTC
CASSLVFGGPSSYNEQFF
>TRBD2|TRBJ2-1|NA|TRBV4-2
TGTGCCAGCAGCCAAGACCTAACGGGGGGGTATGAGCAGTTCTTC
CASSQDLTGGYEQFF
>NA|TRBJ2-1|NA|TRBV4-1
TGCGCCAGCAGCCAAGATAGCGGTGCCTACAATGAGCAGTTCTTC
CASSQDSGAYNEQFF
>NA|TRBJ2-1|NA|TRBV28
TGTGCCAGCAGTTTAGGAGGCACCAATGAGCAGTTCTTC
CASSLGGTNEQFF
>TRBD1|TRBJ1-2|few|TRBV25-1
TGTGCCAGCAGTGAGGGTACAGGGGGCGGCTATGGCTACACCTTC
CASSEGTGGGYGYTF
>TRBD2|TRBJ2-3|NA|TRBV28
TGTGCCAGCAGCGCGGGGGGGCAAGATACGCAGTATTTT
CASSAGGQDTQYF
>NA|TRBJ2-5|NA|TRBV9
TGTGCCAGCAGCTTCCAAGCGGTCCTAAATGGGGAGACCCAGTACTTC
CASSFQAVLNGETQYF
>TRBD1|TRBJ1-2|NA|TRBV6-6
TGTGCCAGCAGCAACACAGGGGCGGCTGGCTACACCTTC
CASSNTGAAGYTF
>NA|TRBJ1-6|NA|TRBV6-1
TGTGCCAGCAGTAGTATAACAATTTTTAATTCACCCCTCCACTTT
CASSSITIFNSPLHF
>TRBD1|TRBJ2-4|NA|TRBV25-1
TGTGCCAGCAGTCCAACAGGGGGAGGCAAAAACATTCAGTACTTC
CASSPTGGGKNIQYF
>TRBD1|TRBJ1-2|NA|TRBV6-6
TGTGCCAGCAGTTATGAGGGGGCGGGTAACTATGGCTACACCTTC
CASSYEGAGNYGYTF
>NA|TRBJ2-1|NA|TRBV19
TGTGCCAGTAGTATTAAGGGAGACAATGAGCAGTTCTTC
CASSIKGDNEQFF
>TRBD2|TRBJ2-1|NA|TRBV6-6
TGTGCCAGCAGTACCAGCGGGGTGAAGTCCCATGAGCAGTTCTTC
CASSTSGVKSHEQFF